This T cell receptor (beta chain) stems from a study of T cell responses to AZD1222 COVID-19 vaccine. Study-level points and caveats: Distributed over spike, vaccine-associated CD4 TCRs predominated at 160-218 and 743-854.

Notes on this clone: The target antigen is unknown.

Measured with immunoSEQ multiplex PCR; TCRdb has only the in-frame clones, and not every one. The sample includes 80,000 to 100,000 clones, roughly nine tenths of them seen just once. The sequence derives from an adult who received the AZD1222 COVID-19 vaccine. The specimen was peripheral blood, collected 28 days after the second AZD1222 dose.

The CDR3 bases are TGTGCCAGCAGTTATGGACTCTTCGGCGGGGAGCTGTTTTTT. Amino acids: CASSYGLFGGELFF. The chain is built from TRBV6-6 and TRBJ2-2; TRBD2 is a possible D gene (5 bases). The CDR3 sequence is 14 residues long. V lost 3 bases and J 7 bases, leaving 12 bases between the germline ends. Germline assignment: CDR1 MNHNY and CDR2 SVGAGI (reference sequence).